A single sample is the source of the 21 T cell receptor beta chains below, sequenced in a study of blood T cell repertoires in COVID-19. Data came from immunoSEQ multiplex PCR; TCRdb stores just in-frame clones and leaves some out. The sample has about 140,000 clones, 70% to 80% seen once; the top ten hold 16%. The sequenced sample was peripheral blood. Receptors originate from a man in his forties or fifties with acute or convalescent COVID-19.

The J gene is TRBJ2-5, the V gene TRBV10-3, with 14 bases matching TRBD2. V lost 10 bases and J lost 1; bases outside the gene matches: 5. The CDR3 is 15 residues long. Per germline, CDR1 ENHRY and CDR2 SYGVKD. CDR3 sequence: CATATSGGGQETQYF. The CDR3 DNA is TGTGCCACCGCGACTAGCGGGGGGGGCCAAGAGACCCAGTACTTC.

The rearrangement uses TRBV13 and TRBJ2-7, with D possibly being TRBD2 (5 bases). The V and J ends lost 1 base and 5 bases respectively, with 9 bases between them. The CDR3 has 13 residues. CDR1 is PRHDT, CDR2 FYEKMQ, per germline (reference sequence). Here the CDR3 reads CASSLAGIHEQYF. DNA of the CDR3: TGTGCCAGCAGCTTAGCGGGGATCCACGAGCAGTACTTC.

The rearrangement links TRBV24-1 to TRBJ2-1; 13 nucleotides line up with TRBD2. Germline assignment: CDR1 KGHDR and CDR2 SFDVKD. The CDR3 covers 19 residues. Trimming cost V 4 bases and J 0 bases; bases outside gene matches: 8. The CDR3 spells CATSEPGLAGERSYNEQFF. CDR3 sequence (DNA): TGTGCCACCAGTGAACCTGGACTAGCGGGGGAACGCTCCTACAATGAGCAGTTCTTC.

The rearrangement uses TRBV10-2 and TRBJ2-3, with TRBD2 identical over 12 bases. V lost 7 bases and J lost 7; bases outside the gene matches: 3. The CDR3 runs 13 residues. Germline CDR1 reads WSHSY; CDR2 reads SAAADI. CDR3 nucleotide sequence: TGCGCCAGCACTCTAGCGGGGGGGAATACGCAGTATTTT. It encodes CASTLAGGNTQYF.

The chain joins TRBV5-4 to TRBJ1-1; no firm D call. The CDR3 extends over 15 amino acids. The germline V gene encodes CDR1 SGHNT and CDR2 YYREEE (reference sequence). Trimming stripped 4 bases from V and 3 bases from J, with 16 bases between. This CDR3 reads CASSPATPGDTEAFF. CDR3 DNA sequence: TGTGCCAGCAGCCCGGCAACGCCCGGGGACACTGAAGCTTTCTTT.

The genes are TRBV29-1 and TRBJ2-3; D might be TRBD2 (6 bases). With 7 bases removed from V and 2 bases from J, the gap between germline ends came to 13 bases. Germline CDR1 reads SQVTM; CDR2 reads ANQGSEA. The CDR3 runs to 13 residues. This CDR3 reads CSAGTGLTDTQYF. For the CDR3, the DNA is TGCAGCGCCGGGACTGGTCTCACAGATACGCAGTATTTT.

This clone was detected a few times. J is TRBJ2-3 and V is TRBV7-3, with D tentatively TRBD2 (6 bases). V lost 3 bases to trimming and J lost 4 bases, with 17 bases between them. There are 16 residues in the CDR3. The germline gives CDR1 SGHTA, CDR2 FQGTGA. DNA for the CDR3: TGTGCCAGCAGCTTGGGGACTTTCTCGGTCGCAGATACGCAGTATTTT. Amino acids: CASSLGTFSVADTQYF.

V and J are TRBV2 and TRBJ2-7, with D perhaps TRBD1 (5 bases). Germline V gene data show CDR1 as SNHLY and CDR2 as FYNNEI. This CDR3 region has 11 residues. CDR3 coding DNA: TGTGCCAGCAGCGGTATAGGGGCCCCTGGCGTC. As protein: CASSGIGAPGV.

The chain uses TRBV6-1 and TRBJ2-5; 7 bases agree with TRBD2. V lost 2 bases to trimming and J lost 5 bases; unmatched junction nucleotides: 8. This CDR3 has 15 amino acids. Per germline, CDR1 MNHNS and CDR2 SASEGT. Written as DNA, the CDR3 is TGTGCCAGCAGTGAATGGACTAGTAAGGGGGAGACCCAGTACTTC. Protein: CASSEWTSKGETQYF.

This chain connects TRBV6-5 to TRBJ2-5; TRBD1 matches at 9 bases. CDR1 and CDR2 from the germline V gene are MNHEY and SVGAGI. After removal of 5 bases from V and 8 bases from J, the junction contained 6 bases not matched to a gene. The length of the CDR3 is 13 residues. The CDR3 here is CASSPGTGNTQYF. As DNA, the CDR3 is TGTGCCAGCAGTCCCGGGACAGGGAATACCCAGTACTTC.

This rearrangement joins TRBV2 to TRBJ1-5; D is perhaps TRBD1 (6 bases). CDR3 length: 14 amino acids. Germline V gives CDR1 SNHLY, CDR2 FYNNEI. CDR3 DNA sequence: TGTGCTAACCGGGACACGTATAGCAATCAGCCCCAGCATTTT. As protein: CANRDTYSNQPQHF.

The V and J genes are TRBV5-1 and TRBJ2-1; D perhaps matches TRBD1 (6 bases). V lost 2 bases to trimming and J lost 9 bases, with 12 bases between them. Germline values: CDR1 SGHRS, CDR2 YFSETQ. The CDR3 is 13 residues long. The CDR3 spells CASSFSGGGEQFF. CDR3 nucleotides: TGCGCCAGCAGCTTCTCTGGGGGCGGTGAGCAGTTCTTC.

This chain connects TRBV2 to TRBJ2-5; the match to TRBD1 covers 7 bases. V dropped 8 bases and J dropped 2; count of bases not matched to a gene: 14. In germline, CDR1 is SNHLY, CDR2 FYNNEI. The CDR3 has 16 amino acids. DNA of the CDR3: TGTGCCAGCGGGGAACTTCAGGGGGTAGGACAAGAGACCCAGTACTTC. It codes for CASGELQGVGQETQYF.

The chain is built from TRBV9 and TRBJ1-1, with D perhaps TRBD1 (5 bases). Germline V gene data show CDR1 as SGDLS and CDR2 as YYNGEE. V dropped 4 bases and J dropped 5 bases, with 18 bases sitting between them. The CDR3 has 15 amino acids. The CDR3 nucleotides are TGTGCCAGCAGCCCGGCCGGGGGAGCAAGGACTGAAGCTTTCTTT. Its translation: CASSPAGGARTEAFF.

This chain links TRBV2 with TRBJ2-1, with D unresolved. CDR3 length: 12 amino acids. Trimming removed 4 bases at V and 6 bases at J, with 7 bases between. Germline V gives CDR1 SNHLY, CDR2 FYNNEI. This chain's CDR3 is CASSAEFNEQFF. The CDR3 DNA is TGTGCCAGCAGTGCAGAATTCAATGAGCAGTTCTTC.

This chain joins TRBV5-6 and TRBJ1-5; 8 nucleotides match TRBD1. V shed 3 bases, J shed 2 bases, and the junction held 7 bases outside the gene matches. CDR3 size: 16 residues. Germline CDR1 is SGHDT and CDR2 is YYEEEE. The CDR3 is CASSWGAGGGNQPQHF. CDR3 DNA sequence: TGTGCCAGCAGCTGGGGCGCAGGGGGCGGCAATCAGCCCCAGCATTTT. Looking up the rest from reference TRBV5-6 and TRBJ1-5 gives the full variable domain: DAGVTQSPTHLIKTRGQQVTLRCSPKSGHDTVSWYQQALGQGPQFIFQYYEEEERQRGNFPDRFSGHQFPNYSSELNVNALLLGDSALYLCASSWGAGGGNQPQHFGDGTRLSIL.

The rearrangement links TRBV6-1 to TRBJ1-3; D not certain. The CDR3 spans 11 residues. Trimming shortened V by 7 bases and J by 4 bases, and 5 bases separated the two germline ends. Per the germline V gene, CDR1 is MNHNS and CDR2 is SASEGT. This chain's CDR3 is CASMGGNTIYF. In nucleotides, the CDR3 is TGTGCCAGCATGGGCGGAAACACCATATATTTT.

The rearrangement links TRBV15 to TRBJ1-4, with D possibly matching TRBD1 (6 bases). CDR3 length: 15 residues. Germline V gives CDR1 LNHNV, CDR2 YYDKDF (reference sequence). Trimming left V 1 base short and J 7 bases short, with 13 bases between. CDR3 in DNA: TGTGCCACCAGCAGAGGAGGGGGGGACCTTGAAAAACTGTTTTTT. Amino acid sequence: CATSRGGGDLEKLFF.

The V call is TRBV10-3, the J call TRBJ1-1, with 10 positions matching TRBD1. This CDR3 has 14 residues. The J segment lost 3 bases and the V segment lost 6 bases, leaving 4 bases of the junction unmatched. Germline CDR1 and CDR2: ENHRY and SYGVKD. The CDR3 protein is CAIRGTGDYTEAFF. Here the CDR3 DNA reads TGTGCCATCAGGGGGACAGGGGATTACACTGAAGCTTTCTTT.

The rearrangement uses TRBV7-8 and TRBJ1-5, with 7 bases aligning to TRBD1. The CDR3 contains 14 residues. In germline, CDR1 is SGHVS, CDR2 FQNEAQ. The V segment lost 8 bases and the J segment 5 bases; nucleotides outside the gene matches: 9. The CDR3 DNA reads TGTGCCAGCTCCGACAGGGCGAGTTATCAGCCCCAGCATTTT. Translating gives CASSDRASYQPQHF.

The gene calls are TRBV5-1 and TRBJ2-1, with TRBD2 identical over 9 bases. Germline CDR1 and CDR2: SGHRS and YFSETQ. This CDR3 has 20 residues. With V trimmed by 0 bases and J by 0 bases, 13 bases remained unmatched. The CDR3 DNA reads TGCGCCAGCAGCTTGGTTCTGGGACTAGCCCCTCGGAGCTCCTACAATGAGCAGTTCTTC. This sequence encodes CASSLVLGLAPRSSYNEQFF.